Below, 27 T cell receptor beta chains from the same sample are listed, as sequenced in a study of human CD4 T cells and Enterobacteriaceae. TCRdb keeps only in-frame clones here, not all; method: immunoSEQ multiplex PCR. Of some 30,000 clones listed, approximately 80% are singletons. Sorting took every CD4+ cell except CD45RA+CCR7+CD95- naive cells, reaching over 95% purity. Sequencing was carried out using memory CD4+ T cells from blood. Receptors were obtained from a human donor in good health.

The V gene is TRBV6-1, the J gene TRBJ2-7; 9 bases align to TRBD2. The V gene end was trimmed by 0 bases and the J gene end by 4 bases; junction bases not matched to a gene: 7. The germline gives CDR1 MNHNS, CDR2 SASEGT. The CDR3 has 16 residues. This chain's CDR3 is CASSEALSGSGYEQYF. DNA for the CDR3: TGTGCCAGCAGTGAAGCACTTAGCGGGAGTGGATACGAGCAGTACTTC.

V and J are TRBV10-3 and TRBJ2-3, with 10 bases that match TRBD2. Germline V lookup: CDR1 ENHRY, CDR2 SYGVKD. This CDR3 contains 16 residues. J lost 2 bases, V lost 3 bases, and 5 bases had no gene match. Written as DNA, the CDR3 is TGTGCCATCAGTGATCAAAGCGGGAGGGCCACAGATACGCAGTATTTT. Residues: CAISDQSGRATDTQYF.

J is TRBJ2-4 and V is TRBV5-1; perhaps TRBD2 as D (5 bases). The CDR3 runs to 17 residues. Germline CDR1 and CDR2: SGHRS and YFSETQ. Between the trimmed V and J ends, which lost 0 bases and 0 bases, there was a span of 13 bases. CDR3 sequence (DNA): TGCGCCAGCAGCTTGGCGGGATCGGTCATAGCCAAAAACATTCAGTACTTC. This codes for CASSLAGSVIAKNIQYF.

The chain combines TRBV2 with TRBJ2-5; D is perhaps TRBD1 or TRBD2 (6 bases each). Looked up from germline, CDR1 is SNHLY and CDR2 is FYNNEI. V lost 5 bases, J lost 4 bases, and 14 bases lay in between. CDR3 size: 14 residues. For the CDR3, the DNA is TGTGCCAGCAGTCCTGGAGGGGGGATAGAGACCCAGTACTTC. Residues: CASSPGGGIETQYF.

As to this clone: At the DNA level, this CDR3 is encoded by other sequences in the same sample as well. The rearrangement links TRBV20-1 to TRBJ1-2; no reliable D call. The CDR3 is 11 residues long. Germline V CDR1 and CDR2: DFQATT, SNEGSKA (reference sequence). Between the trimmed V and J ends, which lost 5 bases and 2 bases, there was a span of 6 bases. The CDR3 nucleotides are TGCAGTGCTTCCCCGAACTATGGCTACACCTTC. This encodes CSASPNYGYTF.

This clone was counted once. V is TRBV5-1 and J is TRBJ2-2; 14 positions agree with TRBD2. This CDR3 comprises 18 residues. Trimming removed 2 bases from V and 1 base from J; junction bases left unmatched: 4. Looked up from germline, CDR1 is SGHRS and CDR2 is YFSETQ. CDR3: CASSFATSGRGNTGELFF. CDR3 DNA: TGCGCCAGCAGCTTTGCGACTAGCGGGAGGGGGAACACCGGGGAGCTGTTTTTT.

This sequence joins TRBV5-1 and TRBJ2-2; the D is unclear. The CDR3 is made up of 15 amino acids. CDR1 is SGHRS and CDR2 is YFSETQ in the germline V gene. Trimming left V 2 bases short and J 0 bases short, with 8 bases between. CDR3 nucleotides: TGCGCCAGCAGCTTTCACGGTGCGAACACCGGGGAGCTGTTTTTT. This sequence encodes CASSFHGANTGELFF.

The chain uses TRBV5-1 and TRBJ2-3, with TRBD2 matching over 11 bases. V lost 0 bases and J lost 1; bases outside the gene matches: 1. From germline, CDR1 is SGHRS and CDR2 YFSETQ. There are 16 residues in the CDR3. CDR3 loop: CASSLAGLAGTDTQYF. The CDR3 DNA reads TGCGCCAGCAGCTTGGCGGGACTAGCGGGCACAGATACGCAGTATTTT.

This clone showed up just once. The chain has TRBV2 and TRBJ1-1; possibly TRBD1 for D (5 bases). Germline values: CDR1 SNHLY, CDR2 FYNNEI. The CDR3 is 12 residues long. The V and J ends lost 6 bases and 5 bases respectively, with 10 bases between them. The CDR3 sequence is CASSWTRTEAFF. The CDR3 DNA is TGTGCCAGCAGCTGGACACGGACTGAAGCTTTCTTT.

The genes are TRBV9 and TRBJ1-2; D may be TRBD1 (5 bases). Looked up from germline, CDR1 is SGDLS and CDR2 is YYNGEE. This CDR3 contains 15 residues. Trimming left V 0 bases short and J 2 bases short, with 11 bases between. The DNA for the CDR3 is TGTGCCAGCAGCGTAGAGGAACAGGCCAACTATGGCTACACCTTC. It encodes CASSVEEQANYGYTF.

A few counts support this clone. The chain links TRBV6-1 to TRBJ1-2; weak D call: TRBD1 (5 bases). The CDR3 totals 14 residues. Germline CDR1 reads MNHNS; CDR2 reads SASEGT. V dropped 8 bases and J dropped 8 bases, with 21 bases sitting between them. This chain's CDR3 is CASEFGSRADGYTF. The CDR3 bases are TGTGCCAGCGAATTTGGGTCCAGGGCGGACGGCTACACCTTC.

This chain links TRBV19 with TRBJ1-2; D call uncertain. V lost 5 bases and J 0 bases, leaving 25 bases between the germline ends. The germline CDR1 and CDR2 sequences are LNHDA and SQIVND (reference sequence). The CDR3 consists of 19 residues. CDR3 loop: CASSHMGPTTASANYGYTF. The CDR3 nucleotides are TGTGCCAGTAGTCACATGGGTCCCACAACAGCCTCAGCTAACTATGGCTACACCTTC.

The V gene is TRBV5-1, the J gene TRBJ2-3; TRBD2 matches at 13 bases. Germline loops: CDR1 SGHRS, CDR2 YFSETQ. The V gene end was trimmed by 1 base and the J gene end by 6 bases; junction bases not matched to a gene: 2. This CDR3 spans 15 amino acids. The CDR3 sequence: CASSLTSGRVDTQYF. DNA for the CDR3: TGCGCCAGCAGCTTGACTAGCGGGAGGGTGGATACGCAGTATTTT.

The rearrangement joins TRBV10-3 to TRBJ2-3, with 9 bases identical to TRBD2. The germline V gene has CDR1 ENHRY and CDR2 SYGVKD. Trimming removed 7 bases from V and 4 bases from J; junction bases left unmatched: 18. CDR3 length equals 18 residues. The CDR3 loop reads CAIKSVLAGSGDPDTQYF. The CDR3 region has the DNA TGTGCCATCAAATCGGTGCTAGCGGGATCGGGGGACCCAGATACGCAGTATTTT.

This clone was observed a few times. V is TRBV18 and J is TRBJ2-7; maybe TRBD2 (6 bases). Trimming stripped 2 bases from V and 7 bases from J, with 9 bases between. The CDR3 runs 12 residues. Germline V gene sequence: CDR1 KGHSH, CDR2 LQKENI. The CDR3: CASSPSEGEQYF. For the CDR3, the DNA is TGTGCCAGCTCACCATCGGAGGGGGAGCAGTACTTC.

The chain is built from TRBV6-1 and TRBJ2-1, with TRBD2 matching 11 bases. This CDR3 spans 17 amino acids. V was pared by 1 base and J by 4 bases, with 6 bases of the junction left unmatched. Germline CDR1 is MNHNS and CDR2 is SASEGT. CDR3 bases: TGTGCCAGCAGTGAAGGGGCTAGCGGGAGGATTTACAATGAGCAGTTCTTC. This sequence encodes CASSEGASGRIYNEQFF.

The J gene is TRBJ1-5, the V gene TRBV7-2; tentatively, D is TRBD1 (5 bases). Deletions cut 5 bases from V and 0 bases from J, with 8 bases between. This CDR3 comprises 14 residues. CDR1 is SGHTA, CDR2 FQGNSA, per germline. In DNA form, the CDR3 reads TGTGCCAGCAGCCCAGACAGTAGCAATCAGCCCCAGCATTTT. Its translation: CASSPDSSNQPQHF.

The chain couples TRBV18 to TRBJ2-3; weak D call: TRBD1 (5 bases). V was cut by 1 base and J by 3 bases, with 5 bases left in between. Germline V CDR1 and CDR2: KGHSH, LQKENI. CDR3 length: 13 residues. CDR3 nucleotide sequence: TGTGCCAGCTCACCACAGGGGACAGATACGCAGTATTTT. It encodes CASSPQGTDTQYF.

The CDR3 reads CASSLAGTMGETQYF. The CDR3 DNA follows: TGCGCCAGCAGCTTGGCCGGGACTATGGGAGAGACCCAGTACTTC. The chain is built from TRBV5-1 and TRBJ2-5, with 7 bases lining up with TRBD2. Germline CDR1 is SGHRS and CDR2 is YFSETQ. The CDR3 has 15 amino acids. The junction had 6 bases not matched to a gene; V was cut back by 0 bases and J by 4 bases. Together with reference TRBV5-1 and TRBJ2-5, the CDR3 gives the full variable domain: KAGVTQTPRYLIKTRGQQVTLSCSPISGHRSVSWYQQTPGQGLQFLFEYFSETQRNKGNFPGRFSGRQFSNSRSEMNVSTLELGDSALYLCASSLAGTMGETQYFGPGTRLLVL.

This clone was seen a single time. The CDR3 sequence: CASSLNSGGAEAFF. The CDR3, as DNA: TGCGCCAGCAGCTTAAATTCAGGGGGAGCTGAAGCTTTCTTT. The chain employs TRBV5-1 and TRBJ1-1, with 7 bases fitting TRBD1. Germline loops: CDR1 SGHRS, CDR2 YFSETQ. Losses at the gene ends were 2 bases for V and 6 bases for J; bases not matched to a gene: 7. The CDR3 is made up of 14 amino acids.

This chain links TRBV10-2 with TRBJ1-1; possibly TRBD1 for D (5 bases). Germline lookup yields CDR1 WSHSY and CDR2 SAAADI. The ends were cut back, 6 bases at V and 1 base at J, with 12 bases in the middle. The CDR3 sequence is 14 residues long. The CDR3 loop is CASRYPGQNTEAFF. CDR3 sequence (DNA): TGCGCCAGCAGGTACCCTGGACAGAACACTGAAGCTTTCTTT.

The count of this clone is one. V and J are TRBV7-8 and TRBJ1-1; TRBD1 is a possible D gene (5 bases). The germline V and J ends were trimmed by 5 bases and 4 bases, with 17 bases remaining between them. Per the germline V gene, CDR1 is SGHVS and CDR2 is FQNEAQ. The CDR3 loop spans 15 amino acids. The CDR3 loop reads CASSIRGARGTEAFF. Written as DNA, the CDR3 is TGTGCCAGCAGCATAAGAGGGGCAAGGGGCACTGAAGCTTTCTTT.

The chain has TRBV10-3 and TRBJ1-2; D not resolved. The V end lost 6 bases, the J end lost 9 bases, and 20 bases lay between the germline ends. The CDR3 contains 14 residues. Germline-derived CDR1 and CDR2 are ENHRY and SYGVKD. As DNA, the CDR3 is TGTGCCATCAGCCCCCGACCTGACCGAGTGAGCTACACCTTC. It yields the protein CAISPRPDRVSYTF.

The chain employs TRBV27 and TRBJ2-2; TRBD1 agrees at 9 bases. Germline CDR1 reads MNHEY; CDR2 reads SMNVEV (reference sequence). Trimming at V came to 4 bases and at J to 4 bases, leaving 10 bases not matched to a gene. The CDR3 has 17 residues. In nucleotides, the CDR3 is TGTGCCAGCAGTTCTGGACAGGGGCTGGGGTTCACCGGGGAGCTGTTTTTT. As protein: CASSSGQGLGFTGELFF.

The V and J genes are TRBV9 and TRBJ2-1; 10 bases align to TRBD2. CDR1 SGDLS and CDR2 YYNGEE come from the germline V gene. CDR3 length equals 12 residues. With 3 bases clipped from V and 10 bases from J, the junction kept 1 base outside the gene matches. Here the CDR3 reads CASSAAGGEQFF. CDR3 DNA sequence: TGTGCCAGCAGCGCAGCGGGAGGGGAGCAGTTCTTC.

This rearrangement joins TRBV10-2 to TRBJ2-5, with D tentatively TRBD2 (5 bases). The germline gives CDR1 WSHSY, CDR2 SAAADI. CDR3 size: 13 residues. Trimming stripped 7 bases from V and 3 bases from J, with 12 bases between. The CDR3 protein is CASTRTFEETQYF. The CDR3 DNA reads TGCGCCAGCACGAGGACTTTTGAAGAGACCCAGTACTTC.

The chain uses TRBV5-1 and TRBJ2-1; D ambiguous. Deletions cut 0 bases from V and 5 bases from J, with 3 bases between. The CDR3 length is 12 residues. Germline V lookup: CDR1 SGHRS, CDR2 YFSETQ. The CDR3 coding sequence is TGCGCCAGCAGCTTGGATAACAATGAGCAGTTCTTC. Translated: CASSLDNNEQFF.